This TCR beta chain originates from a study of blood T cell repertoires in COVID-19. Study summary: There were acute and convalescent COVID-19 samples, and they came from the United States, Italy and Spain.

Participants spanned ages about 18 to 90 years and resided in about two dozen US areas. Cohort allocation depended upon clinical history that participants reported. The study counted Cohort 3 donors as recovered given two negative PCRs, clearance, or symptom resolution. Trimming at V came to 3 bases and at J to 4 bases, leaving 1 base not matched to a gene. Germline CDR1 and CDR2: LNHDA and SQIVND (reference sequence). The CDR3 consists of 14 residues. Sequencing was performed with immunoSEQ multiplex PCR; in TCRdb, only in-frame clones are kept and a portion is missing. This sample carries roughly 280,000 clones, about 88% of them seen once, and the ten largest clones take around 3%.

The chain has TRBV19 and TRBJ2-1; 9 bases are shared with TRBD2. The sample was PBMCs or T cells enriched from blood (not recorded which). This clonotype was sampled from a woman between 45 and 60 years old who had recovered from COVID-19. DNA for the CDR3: TGTGCCAGTAGTATGCTAGCGGGGTACAATGAGCAGTTCTTC. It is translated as CASSMLAGYNEQFF. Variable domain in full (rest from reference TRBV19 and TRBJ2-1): DGGITQSPKYLFRKEGQNVTLSCEQNLNHDAMYWYRQDPGQGLRLIYYSQIVNDFQKGDIAEGYSVSREKKESFPLTVTSAQKNPTAFYLCASSMLAGYNEQFFGPGTRLTVL.